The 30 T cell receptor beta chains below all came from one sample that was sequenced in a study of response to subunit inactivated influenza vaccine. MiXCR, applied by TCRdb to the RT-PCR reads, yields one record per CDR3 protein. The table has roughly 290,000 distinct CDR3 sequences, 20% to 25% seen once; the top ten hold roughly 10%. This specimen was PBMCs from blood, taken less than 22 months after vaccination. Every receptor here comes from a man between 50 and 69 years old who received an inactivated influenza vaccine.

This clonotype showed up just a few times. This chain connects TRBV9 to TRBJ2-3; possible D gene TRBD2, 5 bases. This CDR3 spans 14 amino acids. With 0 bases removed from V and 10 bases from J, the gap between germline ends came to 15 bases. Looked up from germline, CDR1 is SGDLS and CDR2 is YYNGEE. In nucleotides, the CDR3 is TGTGCCAGCAGCGTAGCTACGGGGTCGGAGGCGCAGTATTTT. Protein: CASSVATGSEAQYF.

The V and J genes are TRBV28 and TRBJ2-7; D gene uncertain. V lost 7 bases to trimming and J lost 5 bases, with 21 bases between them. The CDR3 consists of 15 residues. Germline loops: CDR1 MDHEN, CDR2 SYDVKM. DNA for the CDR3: TGTGCCAGCACCTTAGGGTACGGCTCCTTTAACGAGCAGTACTTC. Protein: CASTLGYGSFNEQYF.

The CDR3 DNA reads as TGTGCCAGCTCACCAGGTTTTACAGGTGGCTCTGAAGCTTTCTTT. Translating it yields CASSPGFTGGSEAFF. V usage is TRBV18 and J usage is TRBJ1-1; D perhaps matches TRBD1 (5 bases). From germline, CDR1 is KGHSH and CDR2 LQKENI. Trimming cost V 2 bases and J 6 bases, with 16 bases left between them. This CDR3 spans 15 amino acids.

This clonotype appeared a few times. The CDR3, as DNA: TGTGCCAGCAGCCCCAGGGGTACAGGGGGCGCTGGTGAAAAACTGTTTTTT. This sequence encodes CASSPRGTGGAGEKLFF. V usage is TRBV7-9 and J usage is TRBJ1-4; 9 bases are a match to TRBD1. Germline V gene lookup returns CDR1 SEHNR and CDR2 FQNEAQ (reference sequence). J gave up 7 bases and V 5 bases, and 14 bases lay outside the gene matches. This CDR3 spans 17 amino acids.

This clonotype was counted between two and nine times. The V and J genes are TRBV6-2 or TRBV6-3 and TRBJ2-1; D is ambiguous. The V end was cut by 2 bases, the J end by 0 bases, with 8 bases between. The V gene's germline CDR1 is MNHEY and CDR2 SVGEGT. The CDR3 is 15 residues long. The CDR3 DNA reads TGTGCCAGCAGTTACGAAGCGCTCTCCTACAATGAGCAGTTCTTC. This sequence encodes CASSYEALSYNEQFF.

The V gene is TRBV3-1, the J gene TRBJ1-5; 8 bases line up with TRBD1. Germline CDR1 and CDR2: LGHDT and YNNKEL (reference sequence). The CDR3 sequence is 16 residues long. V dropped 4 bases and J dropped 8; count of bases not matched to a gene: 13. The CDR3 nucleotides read TGTGCCAGCAGCCCGAGCTCGTGGACAGGGTTGGAGCCCCAGCATTTT. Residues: CASSPSSWTGLEPQHF.

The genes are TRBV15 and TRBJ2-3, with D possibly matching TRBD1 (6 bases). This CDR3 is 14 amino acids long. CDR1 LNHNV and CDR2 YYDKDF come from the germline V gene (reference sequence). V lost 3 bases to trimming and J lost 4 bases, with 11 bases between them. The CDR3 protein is CATSRDRGADTQYF. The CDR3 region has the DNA TGTGCCACCAGCAGGGACAGAGGGGCAGATACGCAGTATTTT.

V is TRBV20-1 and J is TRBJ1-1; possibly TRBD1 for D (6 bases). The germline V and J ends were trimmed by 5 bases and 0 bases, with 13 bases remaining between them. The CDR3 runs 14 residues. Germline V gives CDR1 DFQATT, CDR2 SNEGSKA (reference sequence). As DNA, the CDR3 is TGCAGTGCTCTGAGGACAGCTATGAACACTGAAGCTTTCTTT. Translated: CSALRTAMNTEAFF.

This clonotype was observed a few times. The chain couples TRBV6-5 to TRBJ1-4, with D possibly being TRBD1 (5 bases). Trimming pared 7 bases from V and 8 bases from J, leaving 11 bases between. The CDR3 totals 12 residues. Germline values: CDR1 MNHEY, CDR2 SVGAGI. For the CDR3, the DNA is TGTGCCAGCACCAGGGTCGGCGAAAAACTGTTTTTT. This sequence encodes CASTRVGEKLFF.

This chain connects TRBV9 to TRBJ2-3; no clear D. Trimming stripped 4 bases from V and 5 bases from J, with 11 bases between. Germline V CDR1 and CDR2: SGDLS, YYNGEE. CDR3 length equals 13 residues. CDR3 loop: CASSPGPLDTQYF. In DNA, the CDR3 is TGTGCCAGCAGCCCAGGACCGTTAGATACGCAGTATTTT.

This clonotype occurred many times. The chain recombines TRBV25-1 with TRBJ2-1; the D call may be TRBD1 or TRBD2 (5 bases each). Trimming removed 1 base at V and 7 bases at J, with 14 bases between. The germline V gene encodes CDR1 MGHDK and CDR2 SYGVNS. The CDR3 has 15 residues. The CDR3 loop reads CASSELRAWGNEQFF. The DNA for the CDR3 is TGTGCCAGCAGTGAATTAAGGGCGTGGGGGAATGAGCAGTTCTTC.

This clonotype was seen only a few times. CDR3 residues: CASSVEWNTDTQYF. CDR3 nucleotide sequence: TGTGCCAGCAGCGTAGAATGGAACACAGATACGCAGTATTTT. The chain combines TRBV9 with TRBJ2-3; D remains unclear. This CDR3 spans 14 amino acids. Germline CDR1 is SGDLS and CDR2 is YYNGEE. The ends were cut back, 0 bases at V and 2 bases at J, with 7 bases in the middle.

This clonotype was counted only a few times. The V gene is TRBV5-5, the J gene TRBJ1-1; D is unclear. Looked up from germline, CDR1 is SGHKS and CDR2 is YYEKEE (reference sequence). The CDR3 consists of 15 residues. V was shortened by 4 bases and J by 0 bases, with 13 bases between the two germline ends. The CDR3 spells CASSIHGRLNTEAFF. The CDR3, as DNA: TGTGCCAGCAGCATTCACGGGCGACTGAACACTGAAGCTTTCTTT.

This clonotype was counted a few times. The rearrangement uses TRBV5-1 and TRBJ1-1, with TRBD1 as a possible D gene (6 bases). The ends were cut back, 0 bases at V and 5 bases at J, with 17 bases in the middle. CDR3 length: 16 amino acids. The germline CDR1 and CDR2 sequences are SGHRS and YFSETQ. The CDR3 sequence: CASSLEGIVGGTEAFF. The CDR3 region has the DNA TGCGCCAGCAGCTTGGAGGGTATAGTAGGGGGGACTGAAGCTTTCTTT. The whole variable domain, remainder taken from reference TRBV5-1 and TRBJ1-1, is KAGVTQTPRYLIKTRGQQVTLSCSPISGHRSVSWYQQTPGQGLQFLFEYFSETQRNKGNFPGRFSGRQFSNSRSEMNVSTLELGDSALYLCASSLEGIVGGTEAFFGQGTRLTVV.

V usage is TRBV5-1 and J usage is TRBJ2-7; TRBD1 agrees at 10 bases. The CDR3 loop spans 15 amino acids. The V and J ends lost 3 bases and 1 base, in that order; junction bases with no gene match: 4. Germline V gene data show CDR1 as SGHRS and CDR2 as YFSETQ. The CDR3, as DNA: TGCGCCAGCAGCTACCGGGACAGGGGTTCCTACGAGCAGTACTTC. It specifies CASSYRDRGSYEQYF. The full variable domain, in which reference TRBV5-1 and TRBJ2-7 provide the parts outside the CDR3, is KAGVTQTPRYLIKTRGQQVTLSCSPISGHRSVSWYQQTPGQGLQFLFEYFSETQRNKGNFPGRFSGRQFSNSRSEMNVSTLELGDSALYLCASSYRDRGSYEQYFGPGTRLTVT.

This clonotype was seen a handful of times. The CDR3 sequence is CASSQVTGAAAYGYTF. The CDR3 nucleotides read TGCGCCAGCAGCCAGGTTACAGGGGCAGCCGCCTATGGCTACACCTTC. The chain links TRBV4-3 to TRBJ1-2; TRBD1 matches 7 bases. CDR3 length: 16 amino acids. CDR1 and CDR2 from the germline V gene are LGHNA and YSLEER. V shed 3 bases and J 4 bases; nucleotides not matched to a gene: 11.

The CDR3 loop is CASSLRDRKYEQYF. The CDR3 DNA follows: TGTGCCAGCAGCTTGCGGGACAGGAAATACGAGCAGTACTTC. The chain recombines TRBV7-9 with TRBJ2-7; 8 nucleotides agree with TRBD1. The CDR3 consists of 14 residues. Germline loops: CDR1 SEHNR, CDR2 FQNEAQ (reference sequence). The V segment lost 3 bases and the J segment 4 bases; nucleotides outside the gene matches: 5.

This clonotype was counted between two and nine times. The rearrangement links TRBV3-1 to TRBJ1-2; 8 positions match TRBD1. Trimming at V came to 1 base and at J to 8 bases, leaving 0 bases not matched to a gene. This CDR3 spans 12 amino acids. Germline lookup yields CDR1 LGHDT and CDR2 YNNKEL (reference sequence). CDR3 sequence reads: CASSQGTGGYTF. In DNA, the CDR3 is TGTGCCAGCAGCCAAGGGACAGGGGGCTACACCTTC.

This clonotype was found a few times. The CDR3 is CASSLESVAYGYTF. The CDR3 coding sequence is TGCGCCAGCAGCTTAGAGTCGGTAGCCTATGGCTACACCTTC. V gene TRBV5-1 combines with J gene TRBJ1-2; D call uncertain. V shed 2 bases and J shed 4 bases, with 12 bases lying between them. This CDR3 spans 14 amino acids. Germline values: CDR1 SGHRS, CDR2 YFSETQ. The full variable domain, rest sourced from reference TRBV5-1 and TRBJ1-2, is KAGVTQTPRYLIKTRGQQVTLSCSPISGHRSVSWYQQTPGQGLQFLFEYFSETQRNKGNFPGRFSGRQFSNSRSEMNVSTLELGDSALYLCASSLESVAYGYTFGSGTRLTVV.

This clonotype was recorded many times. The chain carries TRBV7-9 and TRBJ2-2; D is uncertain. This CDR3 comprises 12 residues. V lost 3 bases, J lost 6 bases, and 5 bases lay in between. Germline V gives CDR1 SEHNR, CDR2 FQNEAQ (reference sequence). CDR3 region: CASSFGSGELFF. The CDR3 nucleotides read TGTGCCAGCAGCTTCGGGTCCGGGGAGCTGTTTTTT.

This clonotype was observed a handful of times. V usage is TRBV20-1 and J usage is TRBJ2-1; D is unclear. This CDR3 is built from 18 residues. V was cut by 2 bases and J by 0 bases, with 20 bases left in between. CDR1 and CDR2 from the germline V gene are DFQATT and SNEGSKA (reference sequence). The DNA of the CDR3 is TGCAGTGCTAGACCCCCCCAGAGCCCTAGGAGCTCCTACAATGAGCAGTTCTTC. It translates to CSARPPQSPRSSYNEQFF.

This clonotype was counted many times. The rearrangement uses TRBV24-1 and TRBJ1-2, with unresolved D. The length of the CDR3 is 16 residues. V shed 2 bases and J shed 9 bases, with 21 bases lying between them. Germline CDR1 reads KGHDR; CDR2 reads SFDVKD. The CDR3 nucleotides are TGTGCCACCAGTGATTCGACGGCTCCAACCTATCTGCGCTACACCTTC. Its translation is CATSDSTAPTYLRYTF.

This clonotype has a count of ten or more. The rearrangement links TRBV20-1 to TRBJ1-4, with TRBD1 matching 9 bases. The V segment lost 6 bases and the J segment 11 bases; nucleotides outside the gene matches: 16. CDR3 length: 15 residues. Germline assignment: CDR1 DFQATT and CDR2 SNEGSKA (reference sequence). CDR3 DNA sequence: TGCAGTGCCAACAATAGAGGGTCCGGGACAGGGAAACTGTTTTTT. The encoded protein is CSANNRGSGTGKLFF.

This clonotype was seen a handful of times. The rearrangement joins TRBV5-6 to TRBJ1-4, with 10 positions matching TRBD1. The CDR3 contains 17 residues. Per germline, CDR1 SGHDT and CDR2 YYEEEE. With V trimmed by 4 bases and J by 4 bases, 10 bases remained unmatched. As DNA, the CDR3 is TGTGCCAGCAGCGCGACCGGGACAGGGGTATTTAATGAAAAACTGTTTTTT. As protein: CASSATGTGVFNEKLFF. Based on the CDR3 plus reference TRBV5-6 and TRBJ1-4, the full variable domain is DAGVTQSPTHLIKTRGQQVTLRCSPKSGHDTVSWYQQALGQGPQFIFQYYEEEERQRGNFPDRFSGHQFPNYSSELNVNALLLGDSALYLCASSATGTGVFNEKLFFGSGTQLSVL.

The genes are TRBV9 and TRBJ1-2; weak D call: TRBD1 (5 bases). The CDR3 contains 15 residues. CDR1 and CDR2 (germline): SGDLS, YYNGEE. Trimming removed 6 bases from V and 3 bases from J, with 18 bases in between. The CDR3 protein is CASTLTADSHYGYTF. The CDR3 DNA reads TGTGCCAGCACCCTTACAGCCGACAGCCACTATGGCTACACCTTC. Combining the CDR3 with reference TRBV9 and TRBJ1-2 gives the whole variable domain DSGVTQTPKHLITATGQRVTLRCSPRSGDLSVYWYQQSLDQGLQFLIQYYNGEERAKGNILERFSAQQFPDLHSELNLSSLELGDSALYFCASTLTADSHYGYTFGSGTRLTVV.

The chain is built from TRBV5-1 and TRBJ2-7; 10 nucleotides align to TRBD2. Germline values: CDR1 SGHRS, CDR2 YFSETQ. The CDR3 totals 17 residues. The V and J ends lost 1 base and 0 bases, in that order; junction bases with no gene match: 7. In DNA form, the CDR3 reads TGCGCCAGCAGCTTGTGGGCTAGCGGGGGTTCCTCCTACGAGCAGTACTTC. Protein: CASSLWASGGSSYEQYF.

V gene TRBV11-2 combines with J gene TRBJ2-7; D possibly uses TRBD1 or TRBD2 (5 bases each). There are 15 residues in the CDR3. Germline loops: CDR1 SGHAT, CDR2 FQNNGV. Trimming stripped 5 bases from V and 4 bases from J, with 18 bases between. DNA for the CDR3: TGTGCCAGCAGCCCGGACTTTTTTGGGGGATACGAGCAGTACTTC. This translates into CASSPDFFGGYEQYF.

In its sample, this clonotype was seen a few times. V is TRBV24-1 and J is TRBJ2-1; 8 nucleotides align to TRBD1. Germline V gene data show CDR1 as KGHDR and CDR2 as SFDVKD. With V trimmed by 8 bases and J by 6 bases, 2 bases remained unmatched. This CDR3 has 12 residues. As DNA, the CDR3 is TGTGCCACCAATGACAGGGGCAATGAGCAGTTCTTC. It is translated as CATNDRGNEQFF.

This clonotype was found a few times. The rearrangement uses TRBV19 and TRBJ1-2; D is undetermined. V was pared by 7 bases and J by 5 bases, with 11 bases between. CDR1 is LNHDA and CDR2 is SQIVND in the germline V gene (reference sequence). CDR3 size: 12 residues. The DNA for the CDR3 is TGTGCCAGTACACGCGCGGGTTATGGCTACACCTTC. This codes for CASTRAGYGYTF.

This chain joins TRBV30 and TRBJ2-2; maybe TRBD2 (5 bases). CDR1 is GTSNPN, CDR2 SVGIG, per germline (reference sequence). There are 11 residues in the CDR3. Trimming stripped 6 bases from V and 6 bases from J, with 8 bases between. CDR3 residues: CACRGPGELFF. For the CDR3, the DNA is TGTGCCTGTCGGGGTCCCGGGGAGCTGTTTTTT.